The 9 T cell receptor beta chains below all came from one sample that was sequenced in a study of blood T cells in healthy people across ages. PCR was performed a second time for 7 to 11 cycles using a sample-barcoded 5' primer and a J-beta primer mix. TCRdb ran MiXCR on the 5' RACE reads and lists one entry per CDR3 protein. Of roughly 1,300,000 distinct CDR3 sequences listed, approximately 59% were seen once; the top ten hold roughly 6.3%. Input material: blood. Every receptor here comes from a man aged 18 to 35 in good health.

This clonotype was found a few times. The chain is built from TRBV29-1 and TRBJ2-7, with D possibly matching TRBD1 (6 bases). Trimming took off 7 bases at V and 2 bases at J, with 9 bases between the two ends. This CDR3 comprises 11 residues. Germline loops: CDR1 SQVTM, CDR2 ANQGSEA. CDR3 residues: CSADRPYEQYF. CDR3 DNA: TGCAGCGCAGACAGGCCCTACGAGCAGTACTTC.

This clonotype was seen a single time. This chain uses TRBV6-2 or TRBV6-3 with TRBJ2-1; D is uncertain. The germline V gene has CDR1 MNHEY and CDR2 SVGEGT. The CDR3 loop spans 13 amino acids. Trimming removed 6 bases at V and 7 bases at J, with 13 bases between. CDR3 region: CASRSPAPNEQFF. For the CDR3, the DNA is TGTGCCAGCAGGTCTCCCGCTCCTAATGAGCAGTTCTTC.

This clonotype was observed a handful of times. The V call is TRBV4-1, the J call TRBJ2-1, with a possible D match to TRBD2 (6 bases). The length of the CDR3 is 14 residues. CDR1 MGHRA and CDR2 YSYEKL come from the germline V gene. The germline V and J ends were trimmed by 4 bases and 7 bases, with 14 bases remaining between them. As DNA, the CDR3 is TGCGCCAGCAGCCCCCAACCCGGGACTAATGAGCAGTTCTTC. It encodes CASSPQPGTNEQFF.

This clonotype has only a few counts. The genes are TRBV7-9 and TRBJ2-1; D is ambiguous. The CDR3 contains 15 residues. CDR1 and CDR2 (germline): SEHNR, FQNEAQ (reference sequence). With 2 bases removed from V and 1 base from J, the gap between germline ends came to 9 bases. The CDR3 region is CASSLRPTSYNEQFF. The CDR3 coding sequence is TGTGCCAGCAGCTTAAGGCCCACATCCTACAATGAGCAGTTCTTC.

Notes on this clonotype: The junction and the germline gene differ at one end; a read error may be behind it. The V and J genes are TRBV7-9 and TRBJ2-1; D may be TRBD1 or TRBD2 (5 bases each). The CDR3 has 14 residues. CDR1 is SEHNR, CDR2 FQNEAQ, per germline (reference sequence). As DNA, the CDR3 is TGTGCCAGCAGCTTCGAGGGGACCTACAATGAGCGGTTCTTC. Translating gives CASSFEGTYNERFF.

V and J are TRBV4-1 and TRBJ1-2, with D possibly TRBD1 on 5 matching bases. V lost 4 bases, J lost 3 bases, and 12 bases lay in between. The germline V gene has CDR1 MGHRA and CDR2 YSYEKL. CDR3 length: 14 amino acids. The CDR3 DNA is TGCGCCAGCAGCCCTCAGGGTACAGACTATGGCTACACCTTC. This gives the protein CASSPQGTDYGYTF.

The chain links TRBV27 to TRBJ2-5; D is unclear. Germline values: CDR1 MNHEY, CDR2 SMNVEV (reference sequence). The ends were cut back, 5 bases at V and 0 bases at J, with 13 bases in the middle. CDR3 length: 15 amino acids. Here the CDR3 reads CASSTFGRYQETQYF. The CDR3 bases are TGTGCCAGCAGTACGTTTGGAAGGTACCAAGAGACCCAGTACTTC.

This rearrangement joins TRBV29-1 to TRBJ1-2; a possible D gene is TRBD1 (5 bases). The V gene lost 2 bases and the J gene lost 1 base, with 11 bases spanning the gap. The CDR3 extends over 14 amino acids. Germline V gives CDR1 SQVTM, CDR2 ANQGSEA. CDR3 amino acids: CSVELWDLNYGYTF. CDR3 nucleotides: TGCAGCGTTGAACTGTGGGACCTTAACTATGGCTACACCTTC.

To note about this clonotype: Germline is not matched at one junction end, which may reflect a read error. CDR3 region: CCVLGLNTEAFF. In DNA form, the CDR3 reads TGCTGCGTTCTTGGTCTGAACACTGAAGCTTTCTTT. The V call is TRBV29-1, the J call TRBJ1-1; D unresolved. Germline CDR1 SQVTM, CDR2 ANQGSEA. The CDR3 extends over 12 amino acids.